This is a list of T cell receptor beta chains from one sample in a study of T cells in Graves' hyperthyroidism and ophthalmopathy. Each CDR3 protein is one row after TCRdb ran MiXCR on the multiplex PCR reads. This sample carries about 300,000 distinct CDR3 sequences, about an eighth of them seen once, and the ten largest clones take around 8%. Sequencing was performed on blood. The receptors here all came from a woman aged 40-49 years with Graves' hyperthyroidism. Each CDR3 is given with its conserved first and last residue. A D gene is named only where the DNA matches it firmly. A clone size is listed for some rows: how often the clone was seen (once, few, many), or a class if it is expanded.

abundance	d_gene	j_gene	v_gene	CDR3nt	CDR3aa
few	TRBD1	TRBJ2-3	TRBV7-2	TGTGCCAGCAGCCGGGGGCGGACAGGGATTATGAATACGCAGTATTTT	CASSRGRTGIMNTQYF
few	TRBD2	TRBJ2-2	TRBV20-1	TGCAGTGCTAGAGATGGGGCGGGAGAAACAACCGGGGAGCTGTTTTTT	CSARDGAGETTGELFF
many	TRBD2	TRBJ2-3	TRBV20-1	TGCAGTGCTAGAGATCCAGCGGGAGGGAACACAGATACGCAGTATTTT	CSARDPAGGNTDTQYF
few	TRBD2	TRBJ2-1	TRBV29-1	TGCAGCGTTGGGGGCGGGAGGGCCGGGGATGAGCAGTTCTTC	CSVGGGRAGDEQFF
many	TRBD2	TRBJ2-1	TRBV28	TGTGCCAGCAGTTTGAGGACTAGCGGAAACAATGAGCAGTTCTTC	CASSLRTSGNNEQFF
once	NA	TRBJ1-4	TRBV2	TGTGCCAGCAGTGAGGGGGCGGGGGCGCGAGAAAAACTGTTTTTT	CASSEGAGAREKLFF
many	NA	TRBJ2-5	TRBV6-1	TGTGCCAGCAGTCCTAGCGGCGGACAGGTGTTTGAGACCCAGTACTTC	CASSPSGGQVFETQYF
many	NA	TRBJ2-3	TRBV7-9	TGTGCCAGCAGCTTTCGAGTCGCAGGACTCTCAGATACGCAGTATTTT	CASSFRVAGLSDTQYF
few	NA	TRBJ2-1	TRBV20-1	TGCAGTGCCCTTTCGCCAGGCACGGAGTTCTTC	CSALSPGTEFF
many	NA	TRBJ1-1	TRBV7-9	TGTGCGATCGCGGGGCGGACTGAAGCTTTCTTT	CAIAGRTEAFF
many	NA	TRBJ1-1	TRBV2	TGTGCCAGCAGTGTGAAGCAGGTCATCGAAGCTTTCTTT	CASSVKQVIEAFF
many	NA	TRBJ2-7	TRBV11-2	TGTGCCAGCAGCTTAGGGACACAAGACTACGAGCAGTACTTC	CASSLGTQDYEQYF
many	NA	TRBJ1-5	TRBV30	TGTGCCTGGAGCTCAGGGGGCAATCAGCCCCAGCATTTT	CAWSSGGNQPQHF
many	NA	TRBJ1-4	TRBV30	TGTGCCTGGAGTGGCGGACAGTTTAATGAAAAACTGTTTTTT	CAWSGGQFNEKLFF
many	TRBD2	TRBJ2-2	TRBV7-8	TGTGCCAGCAGCTCAGCGGGACTAGCGAACACCGGGGAGCTGTTTTTT	CASSSAGLANTGELFF
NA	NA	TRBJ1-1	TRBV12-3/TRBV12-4	NA	CASSLLAGGEQYFGPGTEAFF
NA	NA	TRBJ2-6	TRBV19	TGTGCCAGTAAACCACACTCTGGGGCCAACGTCCTGACTTTC	CASKPHSGANVLTF
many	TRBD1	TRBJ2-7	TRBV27	TGTGCCAGCAGTCTCTCAGGGGGCGAGCAGTACTTC	CASSLSGGEQYF
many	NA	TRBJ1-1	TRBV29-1	TGCAGCGTTACAGGGAGGCTGAACACTGAAGCTTTCTTT	CSVTGRLNTEAFF
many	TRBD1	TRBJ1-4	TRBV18	TGTGCCAGCTCACTGGGACAGGGTACAAAACTGTTTTTT	CASSLGQGTKLFF
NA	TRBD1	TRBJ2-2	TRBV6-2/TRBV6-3	TGTGCCAGCAGCCCTCGGACAGGGGACGACACCGGGGAGCTGTTTTTT	CASSPRTGDDTGELFF
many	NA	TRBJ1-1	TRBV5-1	TGCGCCAGCAGCTTAGGTGTTAGTGGCACTGAAGCTTTCTTT	CASSLGVSGTEAFF
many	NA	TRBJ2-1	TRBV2	TGTGCCAGCAGTGAGGAGGGGGCGGGAGGCAATGAGCAGTTCTTC	CASSEEGAGGNEQFF
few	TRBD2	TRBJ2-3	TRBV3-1	TGTGCCAGCAGCCAAAGCGGGAGTTCCGATACGCAGTATTTT	CASSQSGSSDTQYF
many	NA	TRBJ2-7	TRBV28	TGTGCCAGCAGTTTGAGGGTACGGGACGAGCAGTACTTC	CASSLRVRDEQYF
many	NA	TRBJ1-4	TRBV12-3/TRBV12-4	TGTGCCAGTTTGAGGAGGGGGGAAAAACTGTTTTTT	CASLRRGEKLFF
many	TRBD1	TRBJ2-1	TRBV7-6	TGTGCCAGCAGCCAATTGGACAGGGATTACGATGAGCAGTTCTTC	CASSQLDRDYDEQFF
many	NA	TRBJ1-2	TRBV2	TGTGCCAGCAGTGAAGGGGAGGTGGTCTACTATGGCTACACCTTC	CASSEGEVVYYGYTF
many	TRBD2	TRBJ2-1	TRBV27	TGTGCCAGCAGTTTACGGACTAGCGGGAGTTCGAATGAGCAGTTCTTC	CASSLRTSGSSNEQFF